Listed below are T cell receptor beta chains from one sample, sequenced in a study of blood T cell repertoires in COVID-19. TCRdb's copy holds only in-frame clones and misses some; the assay was immunoSEQ multiplex PCR. The top ten hold approximately 7.2% of the sample, which has some 220,000 clones, around 81% seen once. The sample taken for sequencing was peripheral blood. These receptors originate from a woman in her seventies with acute or convalescent COVID-19. The conserved cysteine and the conserved F or W are not part of the CDR3 here. The order of the fields is J gene, V gene, CDR3 protein.

J gene: TRBJ2-7
V gene: TRBV7-9
CDR3 protein: ASSSGQGASNATYEQY

J gene: TRBJ1-3
V gene: TRBV19
CDR3 protein: ASGGASGNTIY

J gene: TRBJ2-1
V gene: TRBV2
CDR3 protein: ASSVGTNEQF

J gene: TRBJ2-3
V gene: TRBV29-1
CDR3 protein: SHGQGNTDTQY

J gene: TRBJ2-2
V gene: TRBV14
CDR3 protein: ASSQEGGVSTGELF

J gene: TRBJ2-4
V gene: TRBV19
CDR3 protein: ASSIGPPGTGRIQY

J gene: TRBJ2-1
V gene: TRBV6-5
CDR3 protein: ASTPRYSSYNEQF

J gene: TRBJ1-1
V gene: TRBV7-8
CDR3 protein: ASSLDERDRGQAF

J gene: TRBJ2-1
V gene: TRBV5-1
CDR3 protein: ASSLEGRRDNEQF

J gene: TRBJ1-2
V gene: TRBV6-5
CDR3 protein: ASSSPGYGYT

J gene: TRBJ2-1
V gene: TRBV12-3/TRBV12-4
CDR3 protein: ASSDRGKDEQF

J gene: TRBJ2-7
V gene: TRBV5-1
CDR3 protein: ASSVSGGTYEQY

J gene: TRBJ2-1
V gene: TRBV5-8
CDR3 protein: ASSLALAGGFTSYNEQF

J gene: TRBJ2-4
V gene: TRBV9
CDR3 protein: ASSVKPVLAKNIQY

J gene: TRBJ2-7
V gene: TRBV7-9
CDR3 protein: ASSFGQGVDEQY

J gene: TRBJ2-5
V gene: TRBV6-2/TRBV6-3
CDR3 protein: ASSPGFRETQY

J gene: TRBJ1-1
V gene: TRBV7-2
CDR3 protein: ASSLETRGAF

J gene: TRBJ2-2
V gene: TRBV5-6
CDR3 protein: ASSVNTGELF

J gene: TRBJ2-7
V gene: TRBV18
CDR3 protein: ASSHTGYNEQY

J gene: TRBJ2-3
V gene: TRBV11-2
CDR3 protein: ASSGGDTQY

J gene: TRBJ2-7
V gene: TRBV6-6
CDR3 protein: ASSTIGDLSYEQY

J gene: TRBJ2-3
V gene: TRBV2
CDR3 protein: ASPPGLAGAASTDTQY

J gene: TRBJ2-2
V gene: TRBV5-1
CDR3 protein: ASSLEVNIANTGELF

J gene: TRBJ1-2
V gene: TRBV20-1
CDR3 protein: SASHGQGEAMRGYT

J gene: TRBJ1-1
V gene: TRBV19
CDR3 protein: ASSPRRGNTEAF

J gene: TRBJ1-2
V gene: TRBV6-6
CDR3 protein: ASSPGTGYGYT

J gene: TRBJ1-4
V gene: TRBV5-1
CDR3 protein: ASSLGQGQEKLF

J gene: TRBJ2-7
V gene: TRBV9
CDR3 protein: ASSVGMAGATYEQY

J gene: TRBJ2-1
V gene: TRBV10-3
CDR3 protein: AVRLAGADEQF

J gene: TRBJ2-7
V gene: TRBV7-2
CDR3 protein: ASSFSGGFYEQY

J gene: TRBJ1-6
V gene: TRBV9
CDR3 protein: ASSEQGVANSPLH

J gene: TRBJ2-1
V gene: TRBV20-1
CDR3 protein: SASGGLAIEQF

J gene: TRBJ2-7
V gene: TRBV5-5
CDR3 protein: ASSLEGQTYEQY

J gene: TRBJ2-5
V gene: TRBV19
CDR3 protein: ASSRGQGAETQY

J gene: TRBJ2-3
V gene: TRBV7-3
CDR3 protein: ASSLKGRGDGSDTQY

J gene: TRBJ1-5
V gene: TRBV9
CDR3 protein: ASSATGGINQPQH

J gene: TRBJ1-4
V gene: TRBV13
CDR3 protein: ASSSDRGNEKLF

J gene: TRBJ1-4
V gene: TRBV19
CDR3 protein: ASSTRQGINEKLF

J gene: TRBJ2-7
V gene: TRBV5-4
CDR3 protein: ASSLVILAGGPEQY

J gene: TRBJ2-3
V gene: TRBV9
CDR3 protein: ASSTPSLDTQY

J gene: TRBJ1-1
V gene: TRBV24-1
CDR3 protein: ATSPSGGVRAEAF

J gene: TRBJ2-4
V gene: TRBV10-1
CDR3 protein: ASSEGGSKNIQY

J gene: TRBJ1-1
V gene: TRBV3-1/TRBV3-2
CDR3 protein: ASSRSGGNTEAF

J gene: TRBJ1-5
V gene: TRBV6-1
CDR3 protein: ASSERESDLNQPQH

J gene: TRBJ2-5
V gene: TRBV7-8
CDR3 protein: ASILGGRGLQETQY

J gene: TRBJ2-1
V gene: TRBV27
CDR3 protein: ASSRDRTYNEQF

J gene: TRBJ1-5
V gene: TRBV6-5
CDR3 protein: ASRRTGDHQPQH

J gene: TRBJ2-5
V gene: TRBV7-7
CDR3 protein: ASSPGLAGSEETQY

J gene: TRBJ2-3
V gene: TRBV7-2
CDR3 protein: ASSLGPGSPDTQY

J gene: TRBJ2-1
V gene: TRBV19
CDR3 protein: ASRTSGGHNEQF

J gene: TRBJ1-1
V gene: TRBV3-1/TRBV3-2
CDR3 protein: ASSQWTGGLGNTEAF

J gene: TRBJ1-6
V gene: TRBV5-1
CDR3 protein: ASSFRDSNSPLH

J gene: TRBJ1-6
V gene: TRBV4-1
CDR3 protein: ASSHLPTGGRENSPLH